This T cell receptor beta chain comes out of a study of T cells in Graves' hyperthyroidism and ophthalmopathy. Study-level points and caveats: Ophthalmopathy and stable hyperthyroidism were told apart by a 13 V-J model. Clonotypes that were expanded in thyroid above 0.001 mostly appeared in blood too.

Comments on this clonotype: Its antigen remains unknown. A read error is possible here, since a much larger clone lies one base away.

Germline CDR1 and CDR2: KGHSH and LQKENI. The CDR3 sequence is 15 residues long. The CDR3 regions of TCR beta were amplified from RNA transcripts. TCR CDR3 underwent first-round RT-PCR with the HTBI primer set. Each CDR3 protein is one row after TCRdb ran MiXCR on the multiplex PCR reads. The top ten hold around 4.5% of the sample, which has fewer than 650,000 distinct CDR3 sequences, around 15% seen once. Uncontrolled infections, other autoimmune diseases, pregnancy or lactation led to exclusion of patients. The sequenced sample was blood. The rearrangement joins TRBV18 to TRBJ1-2; D possibly corresponds to TRBD1 (5 bases). The source is a middle-aged woman with Graves' ophthalmopathy. CDR3 amino acids: CVSSRDGTQYRGYTF. The CDR3 coding sequence is TGTGTCAGCTCGCGAGACGGGACTCAATATAGGGGCTACACCTTC.